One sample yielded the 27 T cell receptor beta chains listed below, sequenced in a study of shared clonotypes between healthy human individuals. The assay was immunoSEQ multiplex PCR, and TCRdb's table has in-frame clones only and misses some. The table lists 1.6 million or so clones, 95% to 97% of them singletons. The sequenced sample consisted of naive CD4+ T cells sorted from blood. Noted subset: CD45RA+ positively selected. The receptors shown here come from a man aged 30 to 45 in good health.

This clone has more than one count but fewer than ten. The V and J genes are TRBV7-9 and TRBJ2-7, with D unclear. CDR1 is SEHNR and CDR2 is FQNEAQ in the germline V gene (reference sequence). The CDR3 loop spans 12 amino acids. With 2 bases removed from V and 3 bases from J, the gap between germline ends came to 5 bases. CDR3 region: CASSLWDYEQYF. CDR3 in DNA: TGTGCCAGCAGCTTATGGGACTACGAGCAGTACTTC.

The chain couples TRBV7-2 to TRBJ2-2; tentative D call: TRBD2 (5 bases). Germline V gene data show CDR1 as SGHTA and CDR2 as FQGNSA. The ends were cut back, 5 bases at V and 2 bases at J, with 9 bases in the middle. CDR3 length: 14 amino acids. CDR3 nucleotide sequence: TGTGCCAGCAGCCGTACTAGAAACACCGGGGAGCTGTTTTTT. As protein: CASSRTRNTGELFF. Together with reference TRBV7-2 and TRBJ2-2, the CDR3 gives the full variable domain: GAGVSQSPSNKVTEKGKDVELRCDPISGHTALYWYRQSLGQGLEFLIYFQGNSAPDKSGLPSDRFSAERTGGSVSTLTIQRTQQEDSAVYLCASSRTRNTGELFFGEGSRLTVL.

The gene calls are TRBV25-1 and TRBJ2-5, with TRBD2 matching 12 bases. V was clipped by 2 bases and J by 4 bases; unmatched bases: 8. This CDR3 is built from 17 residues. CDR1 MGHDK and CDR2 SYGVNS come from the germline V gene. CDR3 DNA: TGTGCCAGCAGTGAACCGAGACTAGCGGGAGCGGGAGAGACCCAGTACTTC. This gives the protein CASSEPRLAGAGETQYF.

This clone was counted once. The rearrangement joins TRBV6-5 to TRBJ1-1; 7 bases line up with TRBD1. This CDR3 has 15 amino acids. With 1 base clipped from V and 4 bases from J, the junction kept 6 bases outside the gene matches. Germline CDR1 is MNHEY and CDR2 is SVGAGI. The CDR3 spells CASSYLQTGATEAFF. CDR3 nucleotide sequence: TGTGCCAGCAGTTACTTACAAACAGGGGCCACTGAAGCTTTCTTT.

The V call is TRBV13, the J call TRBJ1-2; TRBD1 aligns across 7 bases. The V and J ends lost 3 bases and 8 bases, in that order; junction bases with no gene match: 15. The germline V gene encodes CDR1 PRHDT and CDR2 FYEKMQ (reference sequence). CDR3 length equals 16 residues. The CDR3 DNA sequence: TGTGCCAGCAGCTTTGCCGGAAAAGGGGGCTTCATCGGCTACACCTTC. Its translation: CASSFAGKGGFIGYTF.

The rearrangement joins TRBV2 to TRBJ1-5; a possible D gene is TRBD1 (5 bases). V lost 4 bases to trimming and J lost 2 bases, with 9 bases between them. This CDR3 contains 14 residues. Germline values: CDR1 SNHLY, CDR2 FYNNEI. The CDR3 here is CASSAGRGNQPQHF. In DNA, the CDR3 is TGTGCCAGCAGTGCAGGGCGGGGCAATCAGCCCCAGCATTTT. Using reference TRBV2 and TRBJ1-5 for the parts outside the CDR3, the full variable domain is EPEVTQTPSHQVTQMGQEVILRCVPISNHLYFYWYRQILGQKVEFLVSFYNNEISEKSEIFDDQFSVERPDGSNFTLKIRSTKLEDSAMYFCASSAGRGNQPQHFGDGTRLSIL.

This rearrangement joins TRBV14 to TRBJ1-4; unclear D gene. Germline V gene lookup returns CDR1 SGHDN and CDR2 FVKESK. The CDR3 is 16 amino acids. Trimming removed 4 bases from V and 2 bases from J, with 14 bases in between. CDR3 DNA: TGTGCCAGCAGCCCCGGGAGAAGGTCGACTAATGAAAAACTGTTTTTT. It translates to CASSPGRRSTNEKLFF.

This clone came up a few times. CDR3 residues: CASSEVVTGNQPQHF. The CDR3, as DNA: TGTGCCAGCAGTGAAGTGGTAACGGGAAATCAGCCCCAGCATTTT. The chain has TRBV6-1 and TRBJ1-5; D remains ambiguous. Germline values: CDR1 MNHNS, CDR2 SASEGT. Trimming took 1 base from V and 4 from J, leaving 11 bases between them. This CDR3 is built from 15 residues.

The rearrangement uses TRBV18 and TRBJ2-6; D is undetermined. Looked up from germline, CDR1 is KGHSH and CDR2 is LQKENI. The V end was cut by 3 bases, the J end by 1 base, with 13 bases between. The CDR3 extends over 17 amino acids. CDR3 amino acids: CASSPLGWGSGANVLTF. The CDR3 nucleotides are TGTGCCAGCTCACCGTTAGGGTGGGGTTCTGGGGCCAACGTCCTGACTTTC.

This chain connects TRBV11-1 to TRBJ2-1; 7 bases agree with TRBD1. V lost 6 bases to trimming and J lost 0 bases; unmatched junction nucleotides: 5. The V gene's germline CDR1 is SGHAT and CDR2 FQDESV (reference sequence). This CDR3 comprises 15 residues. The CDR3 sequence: CASRLDRSSYNEQFF. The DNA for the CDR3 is TGTGCCAGCAGATTGGACAGGAGCTCCTACAATGAGCAGTTCTTC. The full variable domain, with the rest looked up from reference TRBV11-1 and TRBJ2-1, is EAEVAQSPRYKITEKSQAVAFWCDPISGHATLYWYRQILGQGPELLVQFQDESVVDDSQLPKDRFSAERLKGVDSTLKIQPAELGDSAMYLCASRLDRSSYNEQFFGPGTRLTVL.

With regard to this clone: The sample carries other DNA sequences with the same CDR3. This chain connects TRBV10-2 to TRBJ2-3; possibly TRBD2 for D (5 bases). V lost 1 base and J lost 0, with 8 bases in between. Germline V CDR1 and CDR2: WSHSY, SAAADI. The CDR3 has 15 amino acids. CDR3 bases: TGCGCCAGCAGTGAGTTGGGGAGAAGCACAGATACGCAGTATTTT. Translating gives CASSELGRSTDTQYF.

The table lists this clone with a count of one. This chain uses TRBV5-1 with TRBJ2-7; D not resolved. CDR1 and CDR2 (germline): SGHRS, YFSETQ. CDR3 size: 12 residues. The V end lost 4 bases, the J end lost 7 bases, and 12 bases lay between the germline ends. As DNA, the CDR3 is TGCGCCAGCAGCCCAACGGAGTGGGAGCAGTACTTC. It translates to CASSPTEWEQYF.

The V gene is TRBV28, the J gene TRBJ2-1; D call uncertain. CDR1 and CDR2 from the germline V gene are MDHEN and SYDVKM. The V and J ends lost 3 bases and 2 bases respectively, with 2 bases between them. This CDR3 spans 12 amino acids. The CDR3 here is CASSFPYNEQFF. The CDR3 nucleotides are TGTGCCAGCAGTTTCCCCTACAATGAGCAGTTCTTC.

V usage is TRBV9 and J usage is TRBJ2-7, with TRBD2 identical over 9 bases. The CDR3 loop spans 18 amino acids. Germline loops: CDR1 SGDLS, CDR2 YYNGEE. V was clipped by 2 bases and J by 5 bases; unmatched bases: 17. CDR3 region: CASSVDHRGAGGPHEQYF. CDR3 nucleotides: TGTGCCAGCAGCGTGGACCATCGGGGGGCGGGAGGGCCCCACGAGCAGTACTTC.

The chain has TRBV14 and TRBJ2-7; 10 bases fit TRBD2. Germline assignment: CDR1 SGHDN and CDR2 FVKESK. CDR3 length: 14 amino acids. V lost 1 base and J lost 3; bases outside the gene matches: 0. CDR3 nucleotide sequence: TGTGCCAGCAGCCAAGGGACTAGCGGCTACGAGCAGTACTTC. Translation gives CASSQGTSGYEQYF.

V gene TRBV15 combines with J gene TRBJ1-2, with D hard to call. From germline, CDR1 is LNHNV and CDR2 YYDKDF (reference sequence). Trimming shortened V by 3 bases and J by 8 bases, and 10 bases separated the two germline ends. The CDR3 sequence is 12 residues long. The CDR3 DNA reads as TGTGCCACCAGCAGCGCACGTCTAGGCTACACCTTC. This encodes CATSSARLGYTF.

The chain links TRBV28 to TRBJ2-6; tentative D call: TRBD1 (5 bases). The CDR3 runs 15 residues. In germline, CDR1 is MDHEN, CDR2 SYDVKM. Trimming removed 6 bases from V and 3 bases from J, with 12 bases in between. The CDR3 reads CASRTRAFGANVLTF. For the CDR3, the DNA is TGTGCCAGCAGAACCAGGGCTTTTGGGGCCAACGTCCTGACTTTC.

The CDR3 region has the DNA TGTGCCAGTAGTACCACAGGGGGCTCCTACAATGAGCAGTTCTTC. It yields the protein CASSTTGGSYNEQFF. V is TRBV19 and J is TRBJ2-1; 8 bases are a match to TRBD1. The CDR3 sequence is 15 residues long. The V and J ends lost 4 bases and 0 bases, in that order; junction bases with no gene match: 2. Germline CDR1 and CDR2: LNHDA and SQIVND (reference sequence).

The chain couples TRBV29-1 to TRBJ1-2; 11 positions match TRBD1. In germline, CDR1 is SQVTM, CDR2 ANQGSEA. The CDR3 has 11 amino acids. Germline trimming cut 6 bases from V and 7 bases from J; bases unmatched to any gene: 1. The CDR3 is CSVGTGGGYTF. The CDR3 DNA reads TGCAGCGTCGGGACAGGGGGTGGCTACACCTTC.

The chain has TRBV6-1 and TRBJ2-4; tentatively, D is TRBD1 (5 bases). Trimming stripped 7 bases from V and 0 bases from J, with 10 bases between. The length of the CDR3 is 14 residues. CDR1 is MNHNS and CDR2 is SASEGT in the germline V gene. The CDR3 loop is CASTTGLAKNIQYF. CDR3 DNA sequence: TGTGCCAGCACCACAGGATTAGCCAAAAACATTCAGTACTTC.

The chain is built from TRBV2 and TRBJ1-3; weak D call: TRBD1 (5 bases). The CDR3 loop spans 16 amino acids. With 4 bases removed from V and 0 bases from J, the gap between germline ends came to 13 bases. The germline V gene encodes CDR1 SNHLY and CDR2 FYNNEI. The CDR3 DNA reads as TGTGCCAGCAGTGGCGCTAGGGGTCTCTCTGGAAACACCATATATTTT. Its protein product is CASSGARGLSGNTIYF.

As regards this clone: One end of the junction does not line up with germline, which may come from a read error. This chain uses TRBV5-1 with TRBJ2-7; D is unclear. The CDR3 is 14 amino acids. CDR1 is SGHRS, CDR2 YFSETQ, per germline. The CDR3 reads CASSLHLETYEQYF. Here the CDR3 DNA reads TGCGCCAGCAGCTTGCATCTGGAAACCTATGAGCAGTACTTC.

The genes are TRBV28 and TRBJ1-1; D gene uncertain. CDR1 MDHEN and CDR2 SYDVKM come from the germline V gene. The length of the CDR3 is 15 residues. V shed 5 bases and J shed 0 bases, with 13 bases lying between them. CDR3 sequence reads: CASSPPRWLNTEAFF. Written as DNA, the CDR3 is TGTGCCAGCAGTCCACCCCGTTGGTTGAACACTGAAGCTTTCTTT.

CDR3 protein: CASSLSGPRNGYTF. The CDR3 bases are TGTGCCAGCAGCTTATCCGGGCCACGGAATGGCTACACCTTC. This rearrangement joins TRBV7-9 to TRBJ1-2; D ambiguous. V was trimmed by 2 bases and J by 6 bases, leaving 13 bases between them. The CDR3 is 14 amino acids. The germline V gene has CDR1 SEHNR and CDR2 FQNEAQ (reference sequence). Complete variable domain (other parts from reference TRBV7-9 and TRBJ1-2): DTGVSQNPRHKITKRGQNVTFRCDPISEHNRLYWYRQTLGQGPEFLTYFQNEAQLEKSRLLSDRFSAERPKGSFSTLEIQRTEQGDSAMYLCASSLSGPRNGYTFGSGTRLTVV.

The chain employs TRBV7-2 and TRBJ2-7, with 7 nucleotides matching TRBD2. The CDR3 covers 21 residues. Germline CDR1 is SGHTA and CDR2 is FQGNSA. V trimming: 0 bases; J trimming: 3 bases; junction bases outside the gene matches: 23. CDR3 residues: CASSLAGVSAGAPGWSYEQYF. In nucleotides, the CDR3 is TGTGCCAGCAGCTTAGCAGGCGTTTCCGCGGGAGCCCCGGGTTGGAGCTACGAGCAGTACTTC.

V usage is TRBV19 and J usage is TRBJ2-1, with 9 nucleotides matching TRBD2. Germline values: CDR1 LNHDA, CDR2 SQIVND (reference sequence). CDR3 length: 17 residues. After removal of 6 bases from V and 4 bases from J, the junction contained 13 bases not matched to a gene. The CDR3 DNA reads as TGTGCCAGTAGACGAGGATCCGGGACTAGCACATACAATGAGCAGTTCTTC. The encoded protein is CASRRGSGTSTYNEQFF.

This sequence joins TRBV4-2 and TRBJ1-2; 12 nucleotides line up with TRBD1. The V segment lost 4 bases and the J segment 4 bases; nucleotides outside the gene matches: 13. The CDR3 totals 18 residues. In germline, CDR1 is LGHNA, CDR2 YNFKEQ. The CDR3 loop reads CASSRMPGQGASSYGYTF. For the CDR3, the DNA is TGTGCCAGCAGCCGGATGCCGGGACAGGGGGCTTCTTCCTATGGCTACACCTTC.